Listed here are 16 T cell receptor beta chains from one sample, sequenced in a study of T and B cells in COVID-19 patients. From blood, about 250-500 ng of genomic DNA served as TRB template. TRB rearrangements were amplified by multiplex PCR with BIOMED2 TRB-A/B primers. TCRdb passed the multiplex PCR reads through MiXCR, listing each CDR3 protein once. This sample has roughly 25,000 distinct CDR3 sequences; 30% to 35% occur once, and the top ten carry approximately 1.7%. Specimen: blood. The receptor set was obtained from a human donor who had recovered from COVID-19.

The J gene is TRBJ1-2, the V gene TRBV4-3; D is unclear. The CDR3 is 15 amino acids. Trimming pared 6 bases from V and 7 bases from J, leaving 21 bases between. Germline-derived CDR1 and CDR2 are LGHNA and YSLEER. The CDR3 DNA sequence: TGCGCCAGCAGATCTCTGAGCCTCCCTAGGGCTGGCTACACCTTC. Translated, it gives CASRSLSLPRAGYTF.

V usage is TRBV6-4 and J usage is TRBJ1-5, with no clear D. The germline V and J ends were trimmed by 8 bases and 0 bases, with 17 bases remaining between them. CDR1 MRHNA and CDR2 SNTAGT come from the germline V gene. The CDR3 is 16 amino acids. CDR3 nucleotides: TGTGCCAGCCACCCCCGGACGCCGAGTAGCAATCAGCCCCAGCATTTT. Protein sequence: CASHPRTPSSNQPQHF.

V and J are TRBV5-5 and TRBJ1-4; unclear D gene. The CDR3 is made up of 15 amino acids. Per the germline V gene, CDR1 is SGHKS and CDR2 is YYEKEE (reference sequence). Trimming took off 0 bases at V and 8 bases at J, with 14 bases between the two ends. The DNA for the CDR3 is TGTGCCAGCAGCTTGGCCCCTCGGCCAGAGGAAAAACTGTTTTTT. Translation gives CASSLAPRPEEKLFF.

There are a few counts of this clonotype. For the CDR3, the DNA is TGTGCCAGCAGTTTAACGGGAGTTATAGAGACCCAGTACTTC. Translation: CASSLTGVIETQYF. The chain uses TRBV27 and TRBJ2-5, with D perhaps matching TRBD2 (6 bases). The CDR3 is 14 residues long. Trimming left V 2 bases short and J 4 bases short, with 11 bases between. CDR1 and CDR2 (germline): MNHEY, SMNVEV (reference sequence).

This clonotype was observed a few times. The chain couples TRBV6-5 to TRBJ1-2, with TRBD1 matching 9 bases. The CDR3 runs to 13 residues. CDR1 is MNHEY, CDR2 SVGAGI, per germline. V gave up 6 bases and J gave up 8 bases; unmatched junction bases: 7. The CDR3 bases are TGTGCCAGCAGCGAACAGGGGGCCCTGGGCTACACCTTC. This translates into CASSEQGALGYTF.

This clonotype was counted only a few times. The chain recombines TRBV20-1 with TRBJ1-2, with D possibly being TRBD1 (5 bases). This CDR3 is 13 amino acids long. CDR1 is DFQATT, CDR2 SNEGSKA, per germline (reference sequence). Trimming removed 1 base at V and 5 bases at J, with 11 bases between. CDR3 coding DNA: TGCAGTGCTAGAGCGGCAGGGAAATATGGCTACACCTTC. Its translation: CSARAAGKYGYTF.

This rearrangement joins TRBV27 to TRBJ2-2; D is perhaps TRBD1 (6 bases). The germline V gene encodes CDR1 MNHEY and CDR2 SMNVEV (reference sequence). V was trimmed by 4 bases and J by 3 bases, leaving 9 bases between them. This CDR3 contains 14 residues. Written as DNA, the CDR3 is TGTGCCAGCAGTTCGGGACAATACACCGGGGAGCTGTTTTTT. The encoded protein is CASSSGQYTGELFF.

The J gene is TRBJ1-2, the V gene TRBV15; 7 bases are a match to TRBD1. Per the germline V gene, CDR1 is LNHNV and CDR2 is YYDKDF (reference sequence). The junction had 7 bases not matched to a gene; V was cut back by 1 base and J by 8 bases. There are 14 residues in the CDR3. CDR3 in amino acids: CATSRARQGNGYTF. Written as DNA, the CDR3 is TGTGCCACCAGCAGAGCCCGACAGGGTAACGGCTACACCTTC.

This clonotype has a single count. One end of the junction fails to match germline, which may point to a read error. V usage is TRBV24-1 and J usage is TRBJ2-2; TRBD1 is a possible D gene (6 bases). The germline CDR1 and CDR2 sequences are KGHDR and SFDVKD. The CDR3 totals 16 residues. The chain's CDR3 is CATNDHGQPFTGELFF. CDR3 sequence (DNA): TGTGCCACCAATGATCATGGACAGCCATTCACCGGGGAGCTGTTTTTT.

The chain couples TRBV19 to TRBJ2-1; TRBD2 matches 13 bases. The V segment lost 5 bases and the J segment 7 bases; nucleotides outside the gene matches: 11. The V gene's germline CDR1 is LNHDA and CDR2 SQIVND (reference sequence). This CDR3 is built from 17 residues. This CDR3 is CASSAPTSGRASNEQFF. The CDR3 coding sequence is TGTGCCAGTAGTGCCCCAACTAGCGGGAGGGCCAGTAATGAGCAGTTCTTC.

In this sample, this clonotype turned up a few times. The gene calls are TRBV12-3 or TRBV12-4 and TRBJ1-1; no clear D. V lost 1 base, J lost 2 bases, and 8 bases lay in between. The CDR3 loop spans 14 amino acids. CDR3 residues: CASSLGSTNTEAFF. CDR3 nucleotides: TGTGCCAGCAGTTTAGGCAGTACTAACACTGAAGCTTTCTTT.

This sequence joins TRBV20-1 and TRBJ2-3, with 9 bases lining up with TRBD1. Germline V lookup: CDR1 DFQATT, CDR2 SNEGSKA (reference sequence). The CDR3 covers 15 residues. V trimming: 0 bases; J trimming: 6 bases; junction bases outside the gene matches: 7. The CDR3, as DNA: TGCAGTGCTAGAGATAGGGGACAGGGTGGGGATACGCAGTATTTT. Translating it yields CSARDRGQGGDTQYF.

This clonotype counts as medium-sized. The chain recombines TRBV19 with TRBJ2-3, with 7 bases that match TRBD1. The germline CDR1 and CDR2 sequences are LNHDA and SQIVND (reference sequence). The trim removed 7 bases at V and 1 base at J, leaving 5 bases unmatched. There are 14 residues in the CDR3. For the CDR3, the DNA is TGTGCCAGTACCCGGACAGGACGCACAGATACGCAGTATTTT. Its protein is CASTRTGRTDTQYF. Complete variable domain (other parts from reference TRBV19 and TRBJ2-3): DGGITQSPKYLFRKEGQNVTLSCEQNLNHDAMYWYRQDPGQGLRLIYYSQIVNDFQKGDIAEGYSVSREKKESFPLTVTSAQKNPTAFYLCASTRTGRTDTQYFGPGTRLTVL.

CDR3 amino acids: CASSPAGTGGNEQFF. CDR3 bases: TGTGCCAGCTCACCGGCCGGGACAGGGGGCAATGAGCAGTTCTTC. The J gene is TRBJ2-1, the V gene TRBV18; 11 bases are a match to TRBD1. The CDR3 extends over 15 amino acids. Germline values: CDR1 KGHSH, CDR2 LQKENI. Trimming cost V 3 bases and J 6 bases; bases outside gene matches: 4.

This clonotype is judged medium-sized. The J gene is TRBJ2-5, the V gene TRBV29-1; no clear D. V shed 3 bases and J shed 5 bases, with 10 bases lying between them. Germline V CDR1 and CDR2: SQVTM, ANQGSEA. The CDR3 spans 12 residues. The CDR3 DNA reads TGCAGCGTTGAGGGCGAGTGGGAGACCCAGTACTTC. Protein product: CSVEGEWETQYF.

This clonotype was counted between two and nine times. The chain carries TRBV6-6 and TRBJ2-7; 8 positions agree with TRBD1. From germline, CDR1 is MNHNY and CDR2 SVGAGI (reference sequence). This CDR3 region has 18 residues. V trimming: 2 bases; J trimming: 5 bases; junction bases outside the gene matches: 17. Here the CDR3 reads CASSYPLGVQGETDEQYF. CDR3 coding DNA: TGTGCCAGCAGTTACCCCCTAGGGGTACAGGGGGAGACCGACGAGCAGTACTTC.